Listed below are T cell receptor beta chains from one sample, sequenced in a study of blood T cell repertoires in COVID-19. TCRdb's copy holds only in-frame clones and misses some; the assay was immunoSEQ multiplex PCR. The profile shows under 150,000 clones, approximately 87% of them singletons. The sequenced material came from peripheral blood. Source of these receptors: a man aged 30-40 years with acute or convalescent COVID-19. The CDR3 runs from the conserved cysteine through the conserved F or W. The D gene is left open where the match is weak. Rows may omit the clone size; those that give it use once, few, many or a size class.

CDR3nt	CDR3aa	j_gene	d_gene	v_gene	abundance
TGTGCCAGCAGCCATGGAGCGGGAGCTTTTAATGAGCAGTTCTTC	CASSHGAGAFNEQFF	TRBJ2-1	TRBD2	TRBV28	-
TGTGCCACCGGAACAGGGGGCAATGAAAAACTGTTTTTT	CATGTGGNEKLFF	TRBJ1-4	TRBD1	TRBV15	few
TGTGCCAGCAGCCGCTGGGACAGAGAAACTGAAGCTTTCTTT	CASSRWDRETEAFF	TRBJ1-1	TRBD1	TRBV3-1/TRBV3-2	once
TGTGCCAGCAGTGACAGGGGGACGGCTTTCTTT	CASSDRGTAFF	TRBJ1-1	TRBD1	TRBV5-4	-
TGTGCCAGCAGTCCCAAGGGGAACCGAATTTACGAGCAGTACTTC	CASSPKGNRIYEQYF	TRBJ2-7	-	TRBV27	-
TGCGCCAGCAGTGATTACGCTGGGAGCGGGGGGGCAGGAGATACGCAGTATTTT	CASSDYAGSGGAGDTQYF	TRBJ2-3	TRBD2	TRBV10-1	few
TGTGCCTGGAGACTTCCGGGGGGATGGGAGCGGACTGAAGCTTTCTTT	CAWRLPGGWERTEAFF	TRBJ1-1	-	TRBV30	-
TGTGCCAGCGCTAGTATGGAGGTGACTGAAGCTTTCTTT	CASASMEVTEAFF	TRBJ1-1	-	TRBV6-5	-
TGTGCCAGCAGCTCCACCGGGACAGGGCTACTCGGGGCCAACGTCCTGACTTTC	CASSSTGTGLLGANVLTF	TRBJ2-6	TRBD1	TRBV7-3	-
TGTGCCAGCACCAACGGGGCGGGGAACTCCTACGAGCAGTACTTC	CASTNGAGNSYEQYF	TRBJ2-7	-	TRBV6-6	-
TGCGCCAGCAGCCAAGAGGCCGGGACCTACGAGCAGTACTTC	CASSQEAGTYEQYF	TRBJ2-7	-	TRBV4-3	few
TGTGCCAGCACCATCCAGGGGGTTAACTATGGCTACACCTTC	CASTIQGVNYGYTF	TRBJ1-2	TRBD1	TRBV5-4	-
TGTGCCAGCAGCTTCCTTAGCGGGAGACCCTACAATGAGCAGTTCTTC	CASSFLSGRPYNEQFF	TRBJ2-1	TRBD2	TRBV7-6	-
TGTGCCAGCAGCTTTCAGGGGACCCATGGCTACACCTTC	CASSFQGTHGYTF	TRBJ1-2	-	TRBV5-6	-
TGTGCCACCAGCAGAGATTTCGGTATGAAAGATACGCAGTATTTT	CATSRDFGMKDTQYF	TRBJ2-3	-	TRBV15	-
TGTGCCAGCAGCGATCCGACAGGGCTCTACGAGCAGTACTTC	CASSDPTGLYEQYF	TRBJ2-7	TRBD1	TRBV6-5	-
TGTGCCAGCAGCACCCAAAGCGTGCAGGGGGCGAGGGGAAACACCATATATTTT	CASSTQSVQGARGNTIYF	TRBJ1-3	-	TRBV21-1	few